The 22 T cell receptor beta chains presented below share a single source sample, sequenced in a study of shared clonotypes between healthy human individuals. The data were produced by immunoSEQ multiplex PCR, yet TCRdb's version contains in-frame clones alone and is incomplete. This sample has 2 million to 3 million clones, with 80% to 95% found just once. Sample: naive CD4+ T cells from PBMCs. Subset here: CD45RA+ positively selected. Receptors were obtained from a man younger than 35 in good health. Some clones in this sample may be carry-over from other donors' samples.

The chain uses TRBV19 and TRBJ2-1; TRBD2 matches at 10 bases. The CDR3 runs 15 residues. Germline assignment: CDR1 LNHDA and CDR2 SQIVND (reference sequence). J gave up 2 bases and V 5 bases, and 3 bases lay outside the gene matches. The CDR3 nucleotides are TGTGCCAGTAGTCCTAGCGGGAGCCCCTACAATGAGCAGTTCTTC. It specifies CASSPSGSPYNEQFF.

The sample holds a few counts of this clone. Distinct nucleotide sequences in the sample also encode this CDR3. The rearrangement links TRBV5-1 to TRBJ1-5; 7 positions agree with TRBD1. The germline V gene has CDR1 SGHRS and CDR2 YFSETQ. The CDR3 spans 13 residues. The V gene end was trimmed by 1 base and the J gene end by 5 bases; junction bases not matched to a gene: 0. Here the CDR3 DNA reads TGCGCCAGCAGCTTGACAGGGGATCAGCCCCAGCATTTT. This codes for CASSLTGDQPQHF.

The genes are TRBV9 and TRBJ1-2, with D hard to call. This CDR3 has 16 residues. Trimming left V 0 bases short and J 0 bases short, with 12 bases between. CDR1 is SGDLS, CDR2 YYNGEE, per germline. DNA of the CDR3: TGTGCCAGCAGCGTAGAGGGCACCCGAGCTAACTATGGCTACACCTTC. This translates into CASSVEGTRANYGYTF.

The chain has TRBV18 and TRBJ2-3, with D perhaps TRBD1 (6 bases). V lost 0 bases, J lost 9 bases, and 13 bases lay in between. Looked up from germline, CDR1 is KGHSH and CDR2 is LQKENI. The CDR3 totals 14 residues. As DNA, the CDR3 is TGTGCCAGCTCACCACCGTCGGTGCAGGGGACGCAGTATTTT. It yields the protein CASSPPSVQGTQYF.

The chain is built from TRBV7-6 and TRBJ1-3; TRBD1 matches at 7 bases. Unmatched junction bases numbered 10, after V lost 3 bases and J lost 2 bases. Germline values: CDR1 SGHVS, CDR2 FNYEAQ. The CDR3 is 17 amino acids. CDR3 residues: CASSFGLGGSPGNTIYF. CDR3 bases: TGTGCCAGCAGCTTCGGGTTAGGGGGCAGTCCTGGAAACACCATATATTTT.

The chain has TRBV10-3 and TRBJ1-2; no clear D. The germline V and J ends were trimmed by 10 bases and 2 bases, with 17 bases remaining between them. From germline, CDR1 is ENHRY and CDR2 SYGVKD. This CDR3 is 14 amino acids long. The CDR3 protein is CATQDPTANYGYTF. The CDR3 DNA reads as TGTGCCACCCAGGACCCTACAGCCAACTATGGCTACACCTTC.

V usage is TRBV7-6 and J usage is TRBJ2-7; D is unresolved. CDR1 and CDR2 from the germline V gene are SGHVS and FNYEAQ. Trimming left V 2 bases short and J 0 bases short, with 11 bases between. CDR3 length equals 15 residues. The CDR3 DNA reads as TGTGCCAGCAGCTTACTAGGAAGCCACTCCTACGAGCAGTACTTC. This codes for CASSLLGSHSYEQYF.

This chain connects TRBV6-1 to TRBJ1-5; D uncertain. From germline, CDR1 is MNHNS and CDR2 SASEGT. The CDR3 has 16 amino acids. With 4 bases removed from V and 0 bases from J, the gap between germline ends came to 13 bases. The chain's CDR3 is CASSAPRPYSNQPQHF. CDR3 bases: TGTGCCAGCAGTGCACCCCGACCCTATAGCAATCAGCCCCAGCATTTT.

The rearrangement joins TRBV6-5 to TRBJ2-1; TRBD2 agrees at 7 bases. CDR1 MNHEY and CDR2 SVGAGI come from the germline V gene. The CDR3 length is 15 residues. The V gene end was trimmed by 6 bases and the J gene end by 3 bases; junction bases not matched to a gene: 8. The CDR3 DNA reads TGTGCCAGCAGCCCACGACTAGCTAGCTACAATGAGCAGTTCTTC. Protein: CASSPRLASYNEQFF.

The V call is TRBV19, the J call TRBJ2-1; a possible D gene is TRBD2 (6 bases). The germline V gene encodes CDR1 LNHDA and CDR2 SQIVND (reference sequence). This CDR3 spans 13 amino acids. Trimming cost V 2 bases and J 9 bases, with 11 bases left between them. Here the CDR3 DNA reads TGTGCCAGTAGTATAACTAGCATTTCTGAGCAGTTCTTC. Translated, it gives CASSITSISEQFF.

Details on this clone: Other DNA sequences in the same sample also yield this CDR3. The J gene is TRBJ2-6, the V gene TRBV28, with D perhaps matching TRBD2 (6 bases). CDR1 and CDR2 (germline): MDHEN, SYDVKM. The CDR3 spans 13 residues. Trimming left V 8 bases short and J 4 bases short, with 9 bases between. The CDR3 sequence is CASRGGGANVLTF. CDR3 nucleotide sequence: TGTGCCAGCCGGGGAGGAGGGGCCAACGTCCTGACTTTC.

V gene TRBV30 combines with J gene TRBJ2-5; the D gene is possibly TRBD1 (5 bases). The CDR3 is 14 residues long. Trimming cost V 0 bases and J 3 bases, with 11 bases left between them. Per germline, CDR1 GTSNPN and CDR2 SVGIG (reference sequence). The CDR3 coding sequence is TGTGCCTGGAGTGTAAGGGCAGGGAAAGAGACCCAGTACTTC. The encoded protein is CAWSVRAGKETQYF.

This clone was counted between two and nine times. The chain combines TRBV30 with TRBJ1-5; D unresolved. V shed 3 bases and J shed 0 bases, with 9 bases lying between them. The CDR3 consists of 14 residues. Germline V CDR1 and CDR2: GTSNPN, SVGIG (reference sequence). This chain's CDR3 is CAWSGQTSNQPQHF. CDR3 bases: TGTGCCTGGAGCGGGCAGACTAGCAATCAGCCCCAGCATTTT.

This chain connects TRBV28 to TRBJ1-2, with 7 nucleotides matching TRBD1. Per the germline V gene, CDR1 is MDHEN and CDR2 is SYDVKM. The trim removed 3 bases at V and 6 bases at J, leaving 13 bases unmatched. The CDR3 covers 16 residues. The CDR3 reads CASSFLRQGDYDGYTF. In nucleotides, the CDR3 is TGTGCCAGCAGTTTTCTTCGGCAGGGGGATTACGATGGCTACACCTTC.

This chain uses TRBV4-1 with TRBJ2-3; D remains ambiguous. Trimming pared 0 bases from V and 5 bases from J, leaving 15 bases between. CDR3 length: 16 residues. Per germline, CDR1 MGHRA and CDR2 YSYEKL. CDR3 DNA sequence: TGCGCCAGCAGCCAAGATAACAGAAGGATTGGAGATACGCAGTATTTT. Protein: CASSQDNRRIGDTQYF.

Remarks on this clone: Additional DNA sequences in this sample encode the identical CDR3. V and J are TRBV9 and TRBJ2-5, with TRBD2 identical over 7 bases. Germline CDR1 and CDR2: SGDLS and YYNGEE. The CDR3 extends over 15 amino acids. V shed 0 bases and J 5 bases; nucleotides not matched to a gene: 7. This CDR3 is CASSVAGGRGETQYF. The CDR3 nucleotides are TGTGCCAGCAGCGTAGCTGGCGGGCGGGGGGAGACCCAGTACTTC. The full variable domain, in which reference TRBV9 and TRBJ2-5 provide the parts outside the CDR3, is DSGVTQTPKHLITATGQRVTLRCSPRSGDLSVYWYQQSLDQGLQFLIQYYNGEERAKGNILERFSAQQFPDLHSELNLSSLELGDSALYFCASSVAGGRGETQYFGPGTRLLVL.

The CDR3 DNA follows: TGTGCCAGCAGCGTAGATGATGCTGGGGCAAAACTAGCCAAAAACATTCAGTACTTC. Translation: CASSVDDAGAKLAKNIQYF. The J gene is TRBJ2-4, the V gene TRBV9, with D perhaps TRBD1 (5 bases). Trimming took off 0 bases at V and 0 bases at J, with 19 bases between the two ends. The CDR3 has 19 amino acids. Germline V gives CDR1 SGDLS, CDR2 YYNGEE.

This rearrangement joins TRBV7-2 to TRBJ1-3; a weak D match, TRBD1 (5 bases). Trimming took off 4 bases at V and 0 bases at J, with 10 bases between the two ends. The CDR3 has 15 amino acids. Germline CDR1 SGHTA, CDR2 FQGNSA. In nucleotides, the CDR3 is TGTGCCAGCAGCTGGGAGGGACTCTCTGGAAACACCATATATTTT. As protein: CASSWEGLSGNTIYF.

In the case of this clone: Other DNA variants within this sample encode the same CDR3. The chain carries TRBV2 and TRBJ1-1; the D gene is possibly TRBD1 (5 bases). There are 14 residues in the CDR3. Germline CDR1 SNHLY, CDR2 FYNNEI. V lost 4 bases to trimming and J lost 1 base, with 10 bases between them. Here the CDR3 reads CASSVGTTNTEAFF. CDR3 bases: TGTGCCAGCAGTGTCGGGACGACGAACACTGAAGCTTTCTTT.

CDR3 nucleotides: TGTGCCACCAGGACCGGGACAGGACAAGAGACCCAGTACTTC. Residues: CATRTGTGQETQYF. This rearrangement joins TRBV15 to TRBJ2-5, with 8 bases matching TRBD1. Germline CDR1 reads LNHNV; CDR2 reads YYDKDF (reference sequence). The CDR3 consists of 14 residues. V shed 6 bases, J shed 2 bases, and the junction held 5 bases outside the gene matches.

This clone was found a few times. This sample includes further DNA sequences coding for the same CDR3. V usage is TRBV28 and J usage is TRBJ1-2; D gene ambiguous. Germline CDR1 is MDHEN and CDR2 is SYDVKM. The CDR3 runs to 13 residues. Between the trimmed V and J ends, which lost 6 bases and 0 bases, there was a span of 8 bases. CDR3 loop: CASRDGANYGYTF. The CDR3 nucleotides read TGTGCCAGCAGAGACGGTGCTAACTATGGCTACACCTTC.

The chain couples TRBV2 to TRBJ1-2, with D maybe TRBD1 (5 bases). This CDR3 contains 12 residues. V was cut by 6 bases and J by 8 bases, with 13 bases left in between. Germline values: CDR1 SNHLY, CDR2 FYNNEI. DNA for the CDR3: TGTGCCAGCAGCTGGGACGGCGGAGGCTACACCTTC. Translating it yields CASSWDGGGYTF.